This TCR beta chain came from a study of blood T cell repertoires in COVID-19. The CDR3 has 13 amino acids. V shed 3 bases, J shed 8 bases, and the junction held 1 base outside the gene matches. Per the germline V gene, CDR1 is GTSNPN and CDR2 is SVGIG (reference sequence). Living in 25 or so US areas, the participants were between about 18 and 90 years of age. Assignments of participants to cohorts depended upon their own reported clinical history. The method was immunoSEQ multiplex PCR; TCRdb's version includes in-frame clones alone and lacks a portion of them. The repertoire includes around 420,000 clones, 88% of them detected once, and around 2% sits in the top ten.

The TCR comes from a woman aged 40 to 50 with acute COVID-19. V gene TRBV30 combines with J gene TRBJ1-6, with 10 bases lining up with TRBD1. The sequenced material came from PBMCs or T cells enriched from blood (not recorded which). CDR3: CAWRGQGDSPLHF. DNA of the CDR3: TGTGCCTGGAGAGGACAGGGGGATTCACCCCTCCACTTT.